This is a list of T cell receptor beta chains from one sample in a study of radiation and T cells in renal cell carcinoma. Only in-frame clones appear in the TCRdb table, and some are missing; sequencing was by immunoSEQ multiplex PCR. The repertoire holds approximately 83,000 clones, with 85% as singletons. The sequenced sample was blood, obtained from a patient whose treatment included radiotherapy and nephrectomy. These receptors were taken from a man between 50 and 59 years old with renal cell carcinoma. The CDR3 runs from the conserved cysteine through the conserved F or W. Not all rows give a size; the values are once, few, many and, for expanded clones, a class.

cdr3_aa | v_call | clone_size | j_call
CASSGNSQGPSSYEQYF | TRBV7-2 | - | TRBJ2-7
CASSYRGLVNTGELFF | TRBV6-5 | - | TRBJ2-2
CASRVSYNEQFF | TRBV28 | - | TRBJ2-1
CATTPQGGHTEAFF | TRBV28 | - | TRBJ1-1
CASSLKGSGYEQYF | TRBV27 | once | -
CASSPREGLAGHSYEQYF | TRBV9 | - | TRBJ2-7
CAWTGAVGTDTQYF | TRBV30 | - | TRBJ2-3
CASRLGTANTGELFF | TRBV7-8 | - | TRBJ2-2
CAWSLQGETQYF | TRBV30 | once | TRBJ2-5
CASSLTGGRPRDTQYF | TRBV27 | - | TRBJ2-3
CASSWGTGAGEAFF | TRBV6-1 | - | TRBJ1-1
CAWNIQGVSEKLFF | TRBV30 | - | TRBJ1-4
CASSRQVGYYGYTF | TRBV19 | - | TRBJ1-2
CASLEGREEGYTF | TRBV2 | - | TRBJ1-2
CASSVGALAGVSYNEQFF | TRBV9 | - | TRBJ2-1
CASSYSDRGLFF | TRBV6-5 | - | TRBJ1-4
CASSPPSGPGYEQYF | TRBV7-8 | - | TRBJ2-7
CASSWGLLDTQYF | TRBV27 | - | TRBJ2-3
CASSLPRGYEDTQYF | TRBV5-1 | once | TRBJ2-3
CASTINGYGYTF | TRBV9 | - | TRBJ1-2
CAGGGGSHYGYTF | TRBV6-1 | - | TRBJ1-2
CASSLGRAEETQYF | TRBV5-1 | - | TRBJ2-5
CAWNTLGLYTGELFF | TRBV30 | - | TRBJ2-2
CASRNRGQEDEQYF | TRBV19 | - | TRBJ2-7
CASSQTGDYYGYTF | TRBV4-3 | once | TRBJ1-2
CASSIQSNQPQHF | TRBV19 | few | TRBJ1-5
CASSAGTGGNTEAFF | TRBV2 | - | TRBJ1-1
CASRENTGELFF | TRBV6-9 | - | TRBJ2-2
CASSPTSGGSSYNSPLHF | TRBV27 | - | TRBJ1-6